The 12 T cell receptor beta chains in this list originate from one sample, sequenced in a study of blood T cells in healthy people across ages. Primers used in a second PCR of roughly 6 to 12 cycles were a sample-barcoded 5' primer and a J-beta primer mix. TCRdb itself ran the 5' RACE reads through MiXCR, one entry per CDR3 protein. Seen here are about 680,000 distinct CDR3 sequences, about 52% observed once, and the top ten hold roughly 31%. Sequences were obtained from blood. The receptors were gathered from a woman in her sixties or seventies in good health.

J is TRBJ2-7 and V is TRBV7-2; 8 positions agree with TRBD2. The CDR3 sequence is 17 residues long. The germline V gene encodes CDR1 SGHTA and CDR2 FQGNSA. The trim removed 3 bases at V and 4 bases at J, leaving 14 bases unmatched. CDR3 nucleotides: TGTGCCAGCAGCTTTGGGAATGCGGGAGGTTTCAGGTACGAGCAGTACTTC. It translates to CASSFGNAGGFRYEQYF.

The gene calls are TRBV27 and TRBJ2-1; 12 bases line up with TRBD2. The DNA end lines up better with TRBJ2-7; the J call may be wrong. CDR1 is MNHEY, CDR2 SMNVEV, per germline (reference sequence). The CDR3 extends over 15 amino acids. CDR3 residues: CASTKGLAGYNEQYF. CDR3 bases: TGTGCCAGCACCAAAGGACTAGCGGGATATAATGAGCAGTACTTC.

The V gene is TRBV29-1, the J gene TRBJ2-7, with TRBD1 matching over 7 bases. The J call may not be correct, given that the DNA end is closer to TRBJ2-5. The germline CDR1 and CDR2 sequences are SQVTM and ANQGSEA. CDR3 length equals 12 residues. The CDR3 loop reads CSVQQGPETQYF. The DNA of the CDR3 is TGCAGCGTACAACAGGGGCCGGAGACCCAGTACTTC.

The chain couples TRBV5-1 to TRBJ2-7, with D perhaps TRBD1 or TRBD2 (5 bases each). CDR3 length: 14 residues. Trimming pared 2 bases from V and 2 bases from J, leaving 11 bases between. Per the germline V gene, CDR1 is SGHRS and CDR2 is YFSETQ. The CDR3 coding sequence is TGCGCCAGCAGCTTTTGGGGGAAGGCCTACGAGCAGTACTTC. Protein product: CASSFWGKAYEQYF.

This clonotype was observed once. The chain has TRBV7-2 and TRBJ2-3; no clear D. Germline V gives CDR1 SGHTA, CDR2 FQGNSA. V dropped 8 bases and J dropped 0 bases, with 18 bases sitting between them. The CDR3 spans 16 residues. CDR3 sequence reads: CTSGRSGEGSTDTQYF. CDR3 DNA: TGTACCAGCGGACGGTCCGGAGAAGGTAGCACAGATACGCAGTATTTT.

V gene TRBV7-6 combines with J gene TRBJ2-5, with 8 bases identical to TRBD1. The end of the DNA is better explained by TRBJ2-7, so the J call may be wrong. This CDR3 is built from 16 residues. CDR1 and CDR2 from the germline V gene are SGHVS and FNYEAQ. CDR3 sequence: CASSPEDRVFEYEQYF. The CDR3 DNA reads as TGTGCCAGCAGCCCTGAGGACAGGGTGTTCGAGTACGAGCAGTACTTC.

Worth noting for this clonotype: A read error may explain this, as a much larger clone is one base away. The chain has TRBV20-1 and TRBJ2-3, with TRBD1 matching over 9 bases. Germline assignment: CDR1 DFQATT and CDR2 SNEGSKA (reference sequence). The CDR3 has 15 amino acids. Here the CDR3 reads CNARPGTGSTDTQYF. For the CDR3, the DNA is TGCAATGCTCGTCCCGGGACAGGGTCCACAGATACGCAGTATTTT.

V usage is TRBV7-9 and J usage is TRBJ1-2; the D gene is possibly TRBD1 (6 bases). The CDR3 runs 14 residues. CDR1 and CDR2 (germline): SEHNR, FQNEAQ (reference sequence). Deletions cut 5 bases from V and 4 bases from J, with 14 bases between. The DNA for the CDR3 is TGTGCCAGCAGCCCTCCGGACAGCAGCTATGGCTACACCTTC. Protein sequence: CASSPPDSSYGYTF.

The chain employs TRBV28 and TRBJ1-1; no reliable D call. This CDR3 contains 14 residues. Germline-derived CDR1 and CDR2 are MDHEN and SYDVKM. Trimming took 3 bases from V and 1 from J, leaving 9 bases between them. In DNA, the CDR3 is TGTGCCAGCAGTTTTGTGATAAAGAACACTGAAGCTTTCTTT. Translating it yields CASSFVIKNTEAFF.

To note about this clonotype: One end of the junction fails to match germline, which may point to a read error. The gene calls are TRBV24-1 and TRBJ2-5; 11 nucleotides agree with TRBD2. The CDR3 length is 16 residues. The V gene's germline CDR1 is KGHDR and CDR2 SFDVKD. CDR3 sequence reads: CATGDSSGRRQETQYF. The CDR3 DNA reads as TGTGCCACCGGTGATTCTAGCGGGAGGCGCCAAGAGACCCAGTACTTC.

This clonotype was found a few times. The gene calls are TRBV4-3 and TRBJ2-7; D is possibly TRBD1 or TRBD2 (7 bases each). Trimming removed 0 bases from V and 5 bases from J, with 14 bases in between. The CDR3 is 15 residues long. Looked up from germline, CDR1 is LGHNA and CDR2 is YSLEER. This CDR3 reads CASSQDAQGRDEQYF. Here the CDR3 DNA reads TGCGCCAGCAGCCAAGATGCACAGGGGAGGGACGAGCAGTACTTC.

The chain recombines TRBV27 with TRBJ1-4; D gene uncertain. CDR1 and CDR2 from the germline V gene are MNHEY and SMNVEV (reference sequence). V was pared by 10 bases and J by 10 bases, with 16 bases between. CDR3 length: 12 residues. CDR3 sequence (DNA): TGTGCCATCAAATCCTCCACCGGAAAACTGTTTTTT. Its protein product is CAIKSSTGKLFF.